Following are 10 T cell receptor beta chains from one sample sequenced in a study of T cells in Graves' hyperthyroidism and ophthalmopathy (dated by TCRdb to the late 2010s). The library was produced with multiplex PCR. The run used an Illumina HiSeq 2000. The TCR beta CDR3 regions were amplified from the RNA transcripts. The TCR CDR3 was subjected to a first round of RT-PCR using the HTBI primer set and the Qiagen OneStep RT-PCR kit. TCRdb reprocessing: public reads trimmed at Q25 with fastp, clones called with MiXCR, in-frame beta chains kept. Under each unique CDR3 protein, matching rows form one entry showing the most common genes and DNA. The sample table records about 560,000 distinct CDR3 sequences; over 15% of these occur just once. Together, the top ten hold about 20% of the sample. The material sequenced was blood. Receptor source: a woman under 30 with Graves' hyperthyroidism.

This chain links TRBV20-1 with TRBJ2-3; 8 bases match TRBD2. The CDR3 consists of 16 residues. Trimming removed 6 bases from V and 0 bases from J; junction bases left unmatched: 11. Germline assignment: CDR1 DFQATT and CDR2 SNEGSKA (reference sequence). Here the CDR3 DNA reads TGCAGTGCACCGACAAGGACTAGCCAAAGCACAGATACGCAGTATTTT. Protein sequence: CSAPTRTSQSTDTQYF.

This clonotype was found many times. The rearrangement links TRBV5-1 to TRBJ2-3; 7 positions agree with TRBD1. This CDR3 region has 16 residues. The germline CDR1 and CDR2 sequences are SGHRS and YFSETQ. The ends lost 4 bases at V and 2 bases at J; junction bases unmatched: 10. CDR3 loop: CASSLAARGPTDTQYF. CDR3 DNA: TGCGCCAGCAGCCTCGCGGCTAGGGGGCCCACAGATACGCAGTATTTT.

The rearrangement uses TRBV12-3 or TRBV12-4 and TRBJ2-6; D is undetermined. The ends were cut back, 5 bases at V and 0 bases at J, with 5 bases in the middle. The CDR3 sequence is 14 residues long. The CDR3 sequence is CASSPHSGANVLTF. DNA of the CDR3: TGTGCCAGCAGTCCCCACTCTGGGGCCAACGTCCTGACTTTC.

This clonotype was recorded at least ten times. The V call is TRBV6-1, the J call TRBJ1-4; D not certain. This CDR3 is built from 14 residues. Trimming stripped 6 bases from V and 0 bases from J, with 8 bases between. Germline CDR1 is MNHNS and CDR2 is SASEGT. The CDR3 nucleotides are TGTGCCAGCAGGCGGAGGGCAACTAATGAAAAACTGTTTTTT. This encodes CASRRRATNEKLFF.

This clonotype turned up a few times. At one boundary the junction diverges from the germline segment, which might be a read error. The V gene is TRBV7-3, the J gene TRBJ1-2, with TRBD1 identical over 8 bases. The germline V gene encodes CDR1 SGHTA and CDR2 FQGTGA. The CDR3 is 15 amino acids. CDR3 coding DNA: TGTGCCTGCAGCTTAGAAACAGGGGGGAACTATGGCTACACCTTC. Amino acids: CACSLETGGNYGYTF.

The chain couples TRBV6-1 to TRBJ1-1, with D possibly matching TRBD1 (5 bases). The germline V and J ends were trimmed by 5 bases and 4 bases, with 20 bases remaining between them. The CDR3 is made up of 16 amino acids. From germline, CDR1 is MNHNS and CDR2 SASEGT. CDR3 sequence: CASSSGRGWGTTEAFF. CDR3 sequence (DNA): TGTGCCAGCAGTTCAGGCCGGGGGTGGGGGACCACTGAAGCTTTCTTT.

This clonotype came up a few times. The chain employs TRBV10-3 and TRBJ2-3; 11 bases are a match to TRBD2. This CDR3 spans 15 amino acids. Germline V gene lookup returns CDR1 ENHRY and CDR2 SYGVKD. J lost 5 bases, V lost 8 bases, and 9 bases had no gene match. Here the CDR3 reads CAIQTLAGAGDTQYF. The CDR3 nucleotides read TGTGCCATCCAGACACTAGCGGGAGCGGGAGATACGCAGTATTTT.

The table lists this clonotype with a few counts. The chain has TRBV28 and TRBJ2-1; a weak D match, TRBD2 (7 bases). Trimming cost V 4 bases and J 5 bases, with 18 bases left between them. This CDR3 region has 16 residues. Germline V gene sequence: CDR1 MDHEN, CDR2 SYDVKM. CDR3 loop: CASSSPGAAGDNEQFF. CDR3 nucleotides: TGTGCCAGCAGTTCCCCGGGGGCTGCGGGGGACAATGAGCAGTTCTTC. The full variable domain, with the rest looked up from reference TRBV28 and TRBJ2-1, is DVKVTQSSRYLVKRTGEKVFLECVQDMDHENMFWYRQDPGLGLRLIYFSYDVKMKEKGDIPEGYSVSREKKERFSLILESASTNQTSMYLCASSSPGAAGDNEQFFGPGTRLTVL.

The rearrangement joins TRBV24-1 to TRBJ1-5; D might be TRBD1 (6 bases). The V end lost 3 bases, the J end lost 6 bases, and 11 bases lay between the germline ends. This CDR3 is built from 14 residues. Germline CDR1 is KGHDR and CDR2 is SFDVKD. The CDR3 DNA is TGTGCCACCAGTGATCCCGGGACAAGTCAGCCCCAGCATTTT. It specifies CATSDPGTSQPQHF.

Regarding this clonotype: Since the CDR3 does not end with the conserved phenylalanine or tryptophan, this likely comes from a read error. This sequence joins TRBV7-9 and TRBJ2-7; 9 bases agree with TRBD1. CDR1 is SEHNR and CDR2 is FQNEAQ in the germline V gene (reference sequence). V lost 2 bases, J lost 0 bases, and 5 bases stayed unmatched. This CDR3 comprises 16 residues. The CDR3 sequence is CASSLPGTGRSYEQYS. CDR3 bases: TGTGCCAGCAGCTTACCCGGGACAGGGCGCTCCTACGAGCAGTACTCC.